The clone carrying this T cell receptor beta chain was seen a handful of times. The sample is drawn from a study of blood T cell repertoires in COVID-19. Study information: Some COVID-19 samples were acute and others convalescent; all came from the United States, Italy and Spain. PBMCs, B-cell-depleted T cells, or T cells provided the cDNA or gDNA that made up the material.

CDR3 length: 14 residues. Germline lookup yields CDR1 SGHNT and CDR2 YYREEE (reference sequence). V trimming: 4 bases; J trimming: 4 bases; junction bases outside the gene matches: 6. TCRdb keeps only in-frame clones here, not all; method: immunoSEQ multiplex PCR. In the table there are around 72,000 clones, 83% of which are singletons. The sample consisted of peripheral blood. This TCR derives from a woman aged 80 or over with acute or convalescent COVID-19. The chain recombines TRBV5-4 with TRBJ1-1; 8 bases agree with TRBD1. CDR3 sequence reads: CASSPGQAATEAFF. Written as DNA, the CDR3 is TGTGCCAGCAGCCCGGGACAGGCCGCCACTGAAGCTTTCTTT.